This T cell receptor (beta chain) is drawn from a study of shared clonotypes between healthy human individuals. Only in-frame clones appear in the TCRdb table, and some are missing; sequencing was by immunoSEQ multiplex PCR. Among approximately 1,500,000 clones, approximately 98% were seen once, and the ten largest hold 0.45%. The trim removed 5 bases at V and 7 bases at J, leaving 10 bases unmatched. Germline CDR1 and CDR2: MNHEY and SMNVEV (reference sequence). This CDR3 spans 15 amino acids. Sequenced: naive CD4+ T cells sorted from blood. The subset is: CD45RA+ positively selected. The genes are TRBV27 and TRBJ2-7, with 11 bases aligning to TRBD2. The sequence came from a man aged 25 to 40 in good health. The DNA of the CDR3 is TGTGCCAGCAGTCTGGGACTAGCGGACCGGTTGGAGCAGTACTTC. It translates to CASSLGLADRLEQYF.